This T cell receptor beta chain came from a study of T cell responses to AZD1222 COVID-19 vaccine. As for this clone: The antigen remains undetermined.

Assay used: immunoSEQ multiplex PCR; TCRdb lists only in-frame clones, some missing. The data show some 130,000 clones, with approximately 90% seen just once and under 2.5% held by the top ten. Study-wide findings and caveats: Donors were largely white British and mainly female; clonal diversity was possibly underestimated.

Germline CDR1 LNHNV, CDR2 YYDKDF (reference sequence). The CDR3 spans 17 residues. With 4 bases removed from V and 10 bases from J, the gap between germline ends came to 28 bases. The source is an adult in good health. The chain employs TRBV15 and TRBJ1-1, with a tentative D call TRBD1 (6 bases). The material was peripheral blood, obtained on day 0 of AZD1222 vaccination. In nucleotides, the CDR3 is TGTGCCACCAGCACCCTTGAGCTTAGACAGGACCTTGGAGGAGCTTTCTTT. Encoded protein: CATSTLELRQDLGGAFF.